The rows below give T cell receptor beta chains drawn from one sample of a study of shared clonotypes between healthy human individuals. The protocol was immunoSEQ multiplex PCR, while the TCRdb copy is restricted to in-frame clones and leaves out a portion. Of around 440,000 clones in the sample, roughly three quarters were seen once. Source material: PBMCs. These receptors were taken from a woman aged 40-49 years in good health. Some clones in this sample may be carry-over from other donors' samples. The CDR3 runs from the conserved cysteine through the conserved F or W. Fields, in order: CDR3 protein, CDR3 DNA, V gene, D gene, J gene, clone size. The D gene is left open where the match is weak. Rows give clone size only sometimes, using once, few, many, or a class for an expanded clone.

CDR3aa: CASSPPGGNQPQHF
CDR3nt: TGTGCCAGCAGCCCACCGGGGGGGAATCAGCCCCAGCATTTT
v_gene: TRBV7-2
d_gene: -
j_gene: TRBJ1-5
abundance: many

CDR3aa: CASSSDRGLNTEAFF
CDR3nt: TGCGCCAGCAGCTCCGACAGGGGTCTTAACACTGAAGCTTTCTTT
v_gene: TRBV5-1
d_gene: TRBD1
j_gene: TRBJ1-1
abundance: -

CDR3aa: CASSPPRAPDTQYF
CDR3nt: TGTGCCAGCAGCCCTCCGAGGGCCCCAGATACGCAGTATTTT
v_gene: TRBV7-2
d_gene: -
j_gene: TRBJ2-3
abundance: -

CDR3aa: CASSPRVSTNEKLFF
CDR3nt: TGTGCCAGCTCTCCCAGGGTTTCAACTAATGAAAAACTGTTTTTT
v_gene: TRBV18
d_gene: -
j_gene: TRBJ1-4
abundance: -

CDR3aa: CASSIGLDRYSNQPQHF
CDR3nt: TGTGCCAGTAGTATCGGATTGGACAGGTATAGCAATCAGCCCCAGCATTTT
v_gene: TRBV19
d_gene: TRBD1
j_gene: TRBJ1-5
abundance: few

CDR3aa: CASSPDGNYGYTF
CDR3nt: TGTGCCAGCAGCCCGGACGGGAACTATGGCTACACCTTC
v_gene: TRBV5-4
d_gene: -
j_gene: TRBJ1-2
abundance: -

CDR3aa: CASSSRALLSGANVLTF
CDR3nt: TGTGCCAGTAGTAGCCGGGCCCTCCTATCTGGGGCCAACGTCCTGACTTTC
v_gene: TRBV19
d_gene: -
j_gene: TRBJ2-6
abundance: -

CDR3aa: CSVPGTGWEQFF
CDR3nt: TGCAGCGTCCCCGGGACAGGGTGGGAGCAGTTCTTC
v_gene: TRBV29-1
d_gene: TRBD1
j_gene: TRBJ2-1
abundance: few

CDR3aa: CASSLAQGTTSGNTIYF
CDR3nt: TGCGCCAGCAGCTTGGCCCAGGGGACCACTTCTGGAAACACCATATATTTT
v_gene: TRBV5-1
d_gene: -
j_gene: TRBJ1-3
abundance: -

CDR3aa: CASSTGKQPQHF
CDR3nt: TGTGCCAGCAGTACCGGGAAGCAGCCCCAGCATTTT
v_gene: TRBV7-2
d_gene: -
j_gene: TRBJ1-5
abundance: -

CDR3aa: CASSLYSYEQYF
CDR3nt: TGTGCCAGCAGCCTTTACTCCTACGAGCAGTACTTC
v_gene: TRBV7-2
d_gene: -
j_gene: TRBJ2-7
abundance: -

CDR3aa: CATSRTGNQPQHF
CDR3nt: TGTGCCACCAGCAGGACAGGGAATCAGCCCCAGCATTTT
v_gene: TRBV15
d_gene: TRBD1
j_gene: TRBJ1-5
abundance: few

CDR3aa: CASSPVTGWVREQYF
CDR3nt: TGTGCCAGCAGCCCAGTGACAGGGTGGGTGAGGGAGCAGTACTTC
v_gene: TRBV11-2
d_gene: TRBD1
j_gene: TRBJ2-7
abundance: -

CDR3aa: CASSQDILGNTGELFF
CDR3nt: TGTGCCAGCAGCCAAGATATCCTAGGGAACACCGGGGAGCTGTTTTTT
v_gene: TRBV5-6
d_gene: -
j_gene: TRBJ2-2
abundance: once

CDR3aa: CASNRSPNSYEQYF
CDR3nt: TGTGCCAGCAATCGGAGCCCTAATTCCTACGAGCAGTACTTC
v_gene: TRBV6-5
d_gene: -
j_gene: TRBJ2-7
abundance: -

CDR3aa: CASSATGANYGYTF
CDR3nt: TGTGCCAGCAGCGCGACAGGGGCGAACTATGGCTACACCTTC
v_gene: TRBV9
d_gene: TRBD1
j_gene: TRBJ1-2
abundance: few

CDR3aa: CASSSTRGGVTEAFF
CDR3nt: TGCGCCAGCAGCTCGACCCGGGGGGGCGTCACTGAAGCTTTCTTT
v_gene: TRBV5-1
d_gene: -
j_gene: TRBJ1-1
abundance: -

CDR3aa: CASSLEAGGSSYEQYF
CDR3nt: TGTGCCAGCAGCTTAGAGGCGGGAGGCTCCTCCTACGAGCAGTACTTC
v_gene: TRBV7-9
d_gene: TRBD2
j_gene: TRBJ2-7
abundance: -

CDR3aa: CASTELGGDTEAFF
CDR3nt: TGTGCCAGTACCGAACTTGGGGGGGACACTGAAGCTTTCTTT
v_gene: TRBV19
d_gene: -
j_gene: TRBJ1-1
abundance: -

CDR3aa: CASSRRGSGELFF
CDR3nt: TGTGCCAGCAGCCGGAGGGGGTCCGGGGAGCTGTTTTTT
v_gene: TRBV5-4
d_gene: -
j_gene: TRBJ2-2
abundance: -

CDR3aa: CASSSGQEGTGELFF
CDR3nt: TGCGCCAGCAGCTCTGGACAGGAAGGCACCGGGGAGCTGTTTTTT
v_gene: TRBV5-1
d_gene: TRBD1
j_gene: TRBJ2-2
abundance: -

CDR3aa: CASSFSLAGGVETQYF
CDR3nt: TGCGCCAGCAGCTTCTCACTAGCGGGAGGTGTGGAGACCCAGTACTTC
v_gene: TRBV5-1
d_gene: TRBD2
j_gene: TRBJ2-5
abundance: -

CDR3aa: CASRRMTTNEKLFF
CDR3nt: TGTGCCAGCAGACGTATGACAACTAATGAAAAACTGTTTTTT
v_gene: TRBV27
d_gene: -
j_gene: TRBJ1-4
abundance: -

CDR3aa: CAWSRGSGANVLTF
CDR3nt: TGTGCCTGGAGTAGGGGATCTGGGGCCAACGTCCTGACTTTC
v_gene: TRBV30
d_gene: -
j_gene: TRBJ2-6
abundance: -

CDR3aa: CAWRTGSLFQNTIYF
CDR3nt: TGTGCCTGGAGGACAGGGAGTCTCTTCCAAAACACCATATATTTT
v_gene: TRBV30
d_gene: TRBD1
j_gene: TRBJ1-3
abundance: -

CDR3aa: CASSYSLMGHLYEQYF
CDR3nt: TGTGCCAGCAGTTACTCGTTGATGGGACATCTTTACGAGCAGTACTTC
v_gene: TRBV6-5
d_gene: -
j_gene: TRBJ2-7
abundance: once

CDR3aa: CASSVASTRRSGELFF
CDR3nt: TGTGCCAGCAGCGTAGCTTCGACTCGAAGATCCGGGGAGCTGTTTTTT
v_gene: TRBV9
d_gene: -
j_gene: TRBJ2-2
abundance: -

CDR3aa: CASSLPGGRPQHF
CDR3nt: TGTGCCAGCAGCCTACCAGGGGGACGGCCCCAGCATTTT
v_gene: TRBV7-2
d_gene: TRBD1
j_gene: TRBJ1-5
abundance: -

CDR3aa: CASSPRTGSGGYTF
CDR3nt: TGTGCCAGCAGTCCTAGGACAGGGTCGGGTGGCTACACCTTC
v_gene: TRBV2
d_gene: TRBD1
j_gene: TRBJ1-2
abundance: -

CDR3aa: CASSKAGGSDYGYTF
CDR3nt: TGTGCCAGCAGCAAAGCAGGAGGGTCGGACTATGGCTACACCTTC
v_gene: TRBV7-2
d_gene: -
j_gene: TRBJ1-2
abundance: -

CDR3aa: CSVEPRDRGWETQYF
CDR3nt: TGCAGCGTTGAACCCCGGGACAGAGGGTGGGAGACCCAGTACTTC
v_gene: TRBV29-1
d_gene: TRBD1
j_gene: TRBJ2-5
abundance: -

CDR3aa: CASSSGATGQGASETQYF
CDR3nt: TGTGCCAGCAGTTCTGGAGCCACGGGACAGGGGGCTTCGGAGACCCAGTACTTC
v_gene: TRBV28
d_gene: TRBD1
j_gene: TRBJ2-5
abundance: -

CDR3aa: CASSFRQGNTGELFF
CDR3nt: TGTGCCAGCAGCTTCCGACAGGGGAACACCGGGGAGCTGTTTTTT
v_gene: TRBV7-2
d_gene: TRBD1
j_gene: TRBJ2-2
abundance: -

CDR3aa: CAWSGPHRGQANEQFF
CDR3nt: TGTGCCTGGAGTGGCCCACATCGAGGACAGGCCAATGAGCAGTTCTTC
v_gene: TRBV30
d_gene: TRBD1
j_gene: TRBJ2-1
abundance: once

CDR3aa: CASSERWDNYGYTF
CDR3nt: TGTGCCAGCAGTGAAAGATGGGATAACTATGGCTACACCTTC
v_gene: TRBV6-1
d_gene: -
j_gene: TRBJ1-2
abundance: -

CDR3aa: CASSIDLPLIAGGAEQFF
CDR3nt: TGTGCCAGTAGTATAGACCTACCCTTAATAGCGGGAGGGGCTGAGCAGTTCTTC
v_gene: TRBV19
d_gene: TRBD2
j_gene: TRBJ2-1
abundance: -

CDR3aa: CATSLAGAAYEQYF
CDR3nt: TGTGCCACCTCCCTGGCGGGAGCTGCCTACGAGCAGTACTTC
v_gene: TRBV19
d_gene: TRBD2
j_gene: TRBJ2-7
abundance: -

CDR3aa: CASRGTSGSTDTQYF
CDR3nt: TGTGCCAGCAGAGGGACTAGCGGAAGCACAGATACGCAGTATTTT
v_gene: TRBV6-1
d_gene: TRBD2
j_gene: TRBJ2-3
abundance: once

CDR3aa: CASRGVAGGTYEQYF
CDR3nt: TGTGCCAGCAGGGGGGTAGCGGGAGGCACCTACGAGCAGTACTTC
v_gene: TRBV28
d_gene: TRBD2
j_gene: TRBJ2-7
abundance: -

CDR3aa: CASSSLLNGFGTDTQYF
CDR3nt: TGTGCCAGCAGCTCCCTCCTCAACGGGTTTGGTACAGATACGCAGTATTTT
v_gene: TRBV5-6
d_gene: -
j_gene: TRBJ2-3
abundance: -

CDR3aa: CASRITREMNTEAFF
CDR3nt: TGTGCCAGCAGGATAACGAGGGAGATGAACACTGAAGCTTTCTTT
v_gene: TRBV7-9
d_gene: -
j_gene: TRBJ1-1
abundance: -

CDR3aa: CASSASGSVDTQYF
CDR3nt: TGCGCCAGCAGTGCTAGCGGGAGTGTAGATACGCAGTATTTT
v_gene: TRBV10-1
d_gene: TRBD2
j_gene: TRBJ2-3
abundance: -